This TCR beta chain was found in a study of neurological immune-mediated disorders. General study results and limits: Private repertoires in all groups were suggested, as expanded clones shared no CDR3 amino acid sequences across subjects.

Trimming cost V 5 bases and J 1 base, with 8 bases left between them. The germline gives CDR1 DFQATT, CDR2 SNEGSKA (reference sequence). The CDR3 runs 12 residues. TCRdb analysed the 5' RACE reads with MiXCR anew, one entry per CDR3 protein. The sample contains 55,000 to 65,000 distinct CDR3 sequences, approximately 3.7% of which appear only once. This clonotype was detected ten times or more. Its target is unknown. The sequencing sample was made of PBMCs. The clonotype comes from a woman aged 50 to 65 with multiple sclerosis. The chain recombines TRBV20-1 with TRBJ1-2, with unresolved D. CDR3 nucleotide sequence: TGCAGTGCTCGACCCCTTAACTATGGCTACACCTTC. Its translation: CSARPLNYGYTF.